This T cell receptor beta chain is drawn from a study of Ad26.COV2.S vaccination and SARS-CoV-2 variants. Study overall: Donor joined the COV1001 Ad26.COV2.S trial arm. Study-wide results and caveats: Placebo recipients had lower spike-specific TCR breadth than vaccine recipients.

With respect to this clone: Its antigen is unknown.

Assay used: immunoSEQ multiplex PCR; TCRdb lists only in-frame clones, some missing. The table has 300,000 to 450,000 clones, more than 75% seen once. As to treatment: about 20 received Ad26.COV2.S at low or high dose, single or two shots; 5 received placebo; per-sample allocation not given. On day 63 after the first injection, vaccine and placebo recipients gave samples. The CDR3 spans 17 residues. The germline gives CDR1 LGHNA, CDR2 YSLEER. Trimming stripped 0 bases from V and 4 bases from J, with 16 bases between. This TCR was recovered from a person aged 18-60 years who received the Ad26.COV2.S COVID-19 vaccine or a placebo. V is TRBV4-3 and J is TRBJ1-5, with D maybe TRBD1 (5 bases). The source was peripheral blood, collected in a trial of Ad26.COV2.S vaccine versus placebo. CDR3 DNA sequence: TGCGCCAGCAGCCAAGATCCCCCGGGGCGAAAAAATCAGCCCCAGCATTTT. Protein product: CASSQDPPGRKNQPQHF.